Each of the 18 T cell receptor beta chains below was sequenced from the same sample in a study of T cells after yellow fever vaccination. TCRdb fed the 5' RACE reads into MiXCR, producing one record per CDR3 protein. The sample lists some 600,000 distinct CDR3 sequences; approximately 16% were seen once. The starting material was PBMCs, obtained around 5 days after the first yellow fever vaccination. These receptors were collected from a man aged 18 to 29 who received the YFV17D yellow fever vaccine.

The J gene is TRBJ1-5, the V gene TRBV19; D unclear. V was clipped by 3 bases and J by 9 bases, with 6 bases between them. This CDR3 has 11 residues. Germline-derived CDR1 and CDR2 are LNHDA and SQIVND (reference sequence). The CDR3 DNA is TGTGCCAGTAGTATTTCGGGGCCCCAGCATTTT. It encodes CASSISGPQHF.

The chain employs TRBV6-1 and TRBJ2-5; 10 nucleotides match TRBD2. This CDR3 comprises 18 residues. V dropped 1 base and J dropped 4; count of bases not matched to a gene: 12. CDR1 is MNHNS and CDR2 is SASEGT in the germline V gene. The CDR3 nucleotides are TGTGCCAGCAGTGAAGGGCTAGCGGGGGCCTCGACCCGAGAGACCCAGTACTTC. Protein: CASSEGLAGASTRETQYF.

This clonotype was detected ten times or more. The rearrangement uses TRBV7-6 and TRBJ1-2, with 8 nucleotides matching TRBD1. Unmatched junction bases numbered 1, after V lost 4 bases and J lost 3 bases. This CDR3 is 13 amino acids long. Germline values: CDR1 SGHVS, CDR2 FNYEAQ. This CDR3 is CASSSTGDYGYTF. The CDR3 DNA follows: TGTGCCAGCAGCTCGACAGGGGACTATGGCTACACCTTC.

This clonotype appeared a few times. The genes are TRBV7-9 and TRBJ2-5; D is perhaps TRBD2 (6 bases). The germline V and J ends were trimmed by 1 base and 4 bases, with 16 bases remaining between them. The CDR3 is 16 residues long. CDR1 and CDR2 (germline): SEHNR, FQNEAQ (reference sequence). The CDR3 nucleotides are TGTGCCAGCAGCTTAGGACCAGAGGACTACGCAGAGACCCAGTACTTC. Translation gives CASSLGPEDYAETQYF.

CDR3 region: CASSELTETYEQYF. For the CDR3, the DNA is TGTGCCAGCAGTGAATTGACGGAGACCTACGAGCAGTACTTC. The J gene is TRBJ2-7, the V gene TRBV6-1; no clear D. Germline loops: CDR1 MNHNS, CDR2 SASEGT. V was shortened by 2 bases and J by 2 bases, with 10 bases between the two germline ends. This CDR3 is built from 14 residues.

This clonotype showed up many times. V and J are TRBV14 and TRBJ2-2; the D is unclear. This CDR3 has 17 amino acids. CDR1 is SGHDN, CDR2 FVKESK, per germline. V dropped 2 bases and J dropped 5 bases, with 18 bases sitting between them. The CDR3 sequence is CASSQYGLRAPTGELFF. The CDR3 nucleotides read TGTGCCAGCAGCCAATACGGCCTCAGAGCACCGACCGGGGAGCTGTTTTTT. Full variable domain (remainder filled in from reference TRBV14 and TRBJ2-2): EAGVTQFPSHSVIEKGQTVTLRCDPISGHDNLYWYRRVMGKEIKFLLHFVKESKQDESGMPNNRFLAERTGGTYSTLKVQPAELEDSGVYFCASSQYGLRAPTGELFFGEGSRLTVL.

V and J are TRBV4-1 and TRBJ1-4; D remains unclear. Germline CDR1 is MGHRA and CDR2 is YSYEKL. V gave up 1 base and J gave up 7 bases, with 10 bases separating them. The CDR3 is 14 residues long. CDR3 sequence reads: CASSQGVGSEKLFF. Here the CDR3 DNA reads TGCGCCAGCAGCCAAGGCGTAGGGAGTGAAAAACTGTTTTTT.

The chain links TRBV28 to TRBJ2-7; possibly TRBD1 for D (5 bases). V was pared by 6 bases and J by 6 bases, with 15 bases between. This CDR3 comprises 13 residues. Germline V lookup: CDR1 MDHEN, CDR2 SYDVKM. CDR3 region: CASRSIRVREQYF. The CDR3 DNA reads as TGTGCCAGCAGATCGATCAGGGTTCGCGAGCAGTACTTC.

V usage is TRBV12-3 or TRBV12-4 and J usage is TRBJ1-2; D remains ambiguous. With 2 bases removed from V and 1 base from J, the gap between germline ends came to 11 bases. The CDR3 length is 15 residues. CDR3 sequence (DNA): TGTGCCAGCAGTTTAATGGCGGGCCTTAACTATGGCTACACCTTC. Translation: CASSLMAGLNYGYTF.

This clonotype was seen only a few times. The chain is built from TRBV4-1 and TRBJ2-5; tentatively, D is TRBD1 (6 bases). V lost 1 base and J lost 3, with 9 bases in between. CDR1 is MGHRA, CDR2 YSYEKL, per germline. The CDR3 is made up of 14 amino acids. The CDR3 protein is CASSQGPGEETQYF. CDR3 nucleotide sequence: TGCGCCAGCAGCCAAGGGCCAGGGGAAGAGACCCAGTACTTC.

In DNA, the CDR3 is TGTGCCAGCAGTTATACCAGACTGGCGGTGTGGGAGACCCAGTACTTC. Amino acid sequence: CASSYTRLAVWETQYF. The chain has TRBV7-8 and TRBJ2-5; no firm D call. The germline CDR1 and CDR2 sequences are SGHVS and FQNEAQ. The CDR3 totals 16 residues. V was trimmed by 6 bases and J by 5 bases, leaving 22 bases between them.

The J gene is TRBJ2-1, the V gene TRBV6-2 or TRBV6-3; TRBD2 aligns across 12 bases. The V gene end was trimmed by 2 bases and the J gene end by 7 bases; junction bases not matched to a gene: 6. Germline V gene lookup returns CDR1 MNHEY and CDR2 SVGEGT. This CDR3 spans 16 amino acids. CDR3 protein: CASSYLAGGLRNEQFF. In DNA, the CDR3 is TGTGCCAGCAGTTACCTAGCGGGGGGGCTGAGAAATGAGCAGTTCTTC.

This chain links TRBV6-5 with TRBJ2-1; 11 bases match TRBD2. The CDR3 sequence is 16 residues long. The germline V gene encodes CDR1 MNHEY and CDR2 SVGAGI. The V and J ends lost 3 bases and 7 bases, in that order; junction bases with no gene match: 8. CDR3 sequence (DNA): TGTGCCAGCAGTTATAGTCCTAGCGGGGGGCAAAATGAGCAGTTCTTC. Translated, it gives CASSYSPSGGQNEQFF.

The chain employs TRBV29-1 and TRBJ1-2; D unresolved. The CDR3 has 12 amino acids. CDR1 SQVTM and CDR2 ANQGSEA come from the germline V gene. Trimming left V 0 bases short and J 7 bases short, with 9 bases between. Here the CDR3 DNA reads TGCAGCGTTGAAGATTGGGGAGCTGGCTACACCTTC. Protein sequence: CSVEDWGAGYTF.

CDR3 nucleotides: TGCGCCAGCAGCTTGATCGGAGAGGGTGAAGCTTTCTTT. Its translation is CASSLIGEGEAFF. This rearrangement joins TRBV5-1 to TRBJ1-1; D is ambiguous. The CDR3 covers 13 residues. Germline V gives CDR1 SGHRS, CDR2 YFSETQ. Trimming stripped 1 base from V and 7 bases from J, with 11 bases between.

This clonotype came up a few times. The V gene is TRBV29-1, the J gene TRBJ2-3, with D perhaps TRBD2 (6 bases). V gave up 4 bases and J gave up 6 bases, with 17 bases separating them. The CDR3 sequence is 14 residues long. CDR1 and CDR2 from the germline V gene are SQVTM and ANQGSEA. The CDR3 DNA is TGCAGCGTTGCCCGGGACTTGAACACTGATACGCAGTATTTT. Protein sequence: CSVARDLNTDTQYF.

J is TRBJ1-6 and V is TRBV5-5; D ambiguous. CDR3 size: 16 residues. CDR1 and CDR2 (germline): SGHKS, YYEKEE (reference sequence). The ends were cut back, 2 bases at V and 8 bases at J, with 17 bases in the middle. The chain's CDR3 is CASSLTPEATYSPLHF. For the CDR3, the DNA is TGTGCCAGCAGCTTAACTCCGGAGGCGACCTATTCACCCCTCCACTTT. Drawing the rest from reference TRBV5-5 and TRBJ1-6, the complete variable domain is DAGVTQSPTHLIKTRGQQVTLRCSPISGHKSVSWYQQVLGQGPQFIFQYYEKEERGRGNFPDRFSARQFPNYSSELNVNALLLGDSALYLCASSLTPEATYSPLHFGNGTRLTVT.

J is TRBJ1-1 and V is TRBV7-2; 9 bases align to TRBD1. This CDR3 comprises 15 residues. V trimming: 3 bases; J trimming: 4 bases; junction bases outside the gene matches: 6. Per germline, CDR1 SGHTA and CDR2 FQGNSA. Here the CDR3 reads CASSFIATGGTEAFF. The CDR3 DNA follows: TGTGCCAGCAGCTTTATCGCGACAGGGGGCACTGAAGCTTTCTTT.